This TCR beta chain was sequenced for a study of OX40 agonist ivuxolimab in advanced cancers. Whole-study context: Each patient was given ivuxolimab into a vein every 2 weeks, at 0.01 to 10 mg/kg. Participants, 75% to 90% male, averaged roughly 60 years of age, ranging from roughly 20 to 80. Overall study results and limits: Expanded clones were, on average, more numerous in CD8+ T cells than in CD4+.

TCRdb keeps only in-frame clones here, not all; method: immunoSEQ multiplex PCR. The sample has 9,500 to 15,000 clones; about 80% are singletons. CDR1 is LGHNA, CDR2 YNFKEQ, per germline. Deletions cut 5 bases from V and 4 bases from J, with 8 bases between. This CDR3 region has 12 residues. Comments on this clone: Its target is unknown.

Patients were excluded for autoimmune disease history or systemic immunosuppression. The sequence was collected from an adult with an advanced solid tumor such as melanoma, head and neck, liver or kidney cancer. The V gene is TRBV4-2, the J gene TRBJ1-2; weak D call: TRBD1 (5 bases). This sample comprised CD4+ or CD8+ T cells sorted from blood, obtained in a trial of the OX40 agonist ivuxolimab. The CDR3 loop reads CASSLGLYGYTF. The DNA of the CDR3 is TGTGCCAGCAGCTTGGGACTCTATGGCTACACCTTC.